Listed below are T cell receptor beta chains from one sample, sequenced in a study of CD8 T cells in Susac syndrome. TCRdb itself ran the immunoSEQ multiplex PCR reads through MiXCR, one entry per CDR3 protein. The sample has approximately 220,000 distinct CDR3 sequences, around nine tenths seen once. Material for sequencing was CD8+ T cells from PBMCs. All receptors come from a human donor with multiple sclerosis. Both conserved end residues are part of each CDR3. Each record gives: V gene, J gene, D gene, clone size, CDR3 DNA, CDR3 protein. The D gene is left open where the match is weak. A row's size may be missing; if present it is once, few, many or a size class.

v_call: TRBV20-1
j_call: TRBJ1-1
d_call: NA
clone_size: NA
cdr3_nt: TGCAGTGCTAGAAGCACAGACACTGAAGCTTTCTTT
cdr3_aa: CSARSTDTEAFF

v_call: TRBV29-1
j_call: TRBJ2-5
d_call: NA
clone_size: NA
cdr3_nt: TGCAGCGTTGATGTCTGGACTCGGGAGACCCAGTACTTC
cdr3_aa: CSVDVWTRETQYF

v_call: TRBV10-2
j_call: TRBJ1-5
d_call: NA
clone_size: NA
cdr3_nt: TGCGCCAGCAGTGAAAGAGGGGGAGGCCAGCCCCAGCATTTT
cdr3_aa: CASSERGGGQPQHF

v_call: TRBV12-3/TRBV12-4
j_call: TRBJ2-5
d_call: NA
clone_size: NA
cdr3_nt: TGTGCCAGCAGTCCGCCGACCCAAGAGACCCAGTACTTC
cdr3_aa: CASSPPTQETQYF

v_call: TRBV27
j_call: TRBJ2-7
d_call: NA
clone_size: NA
cdr3_nt: TGTGCCAGCAGTTTCATGTTGGGGGAGCAGTACTTC
cdr3_aa: CASSFMLGEQYF

v_call: TRBV12-3/TRBV12-4
j_call: TRBJ2-1
d_call: NA
clone_size: NA
cdr3_nt: TGTGCCAGCAGTTTAGCCAGATCTCTTTACAATGAGCAGTTCTTC
cdr3_aa: CASSLARSLYNEQFF

v_call: TRBV20-1
j_call: TRBJ1-2
d_call: TRBD1
clone_size: NA
cdr3_nt: TGCAGTGCTACCGACAGGGCTAACTATGGCTACACCTTC
cdr3_aa: CSATDRANYGYTF

v_call: TRBV19
j_call: TRBJ1-4
d_call: NA
clone_size: NA
cdr3_nt: TGTGCCAGTAGTATCTCGGGGTCGGTTAATGAAAAACTGTTTTTT
cdr3_aa: CASSISGSVNEKLFF

v_call: TRBV9
j_call: TRBJ2-6
d_call: NA
clone_size: NA
cdr3_nt: TGTGCCAGCAGCGTAGCGGGATCCTCTGGGGCCAACGTCCTGACTTTC
cdr3_aa: CASSVAGSSGANVLTF

v_call: TRBV7-9
j_call: TRBJ1-3
d_call: NA
clone_size: NA
cdr3_nt: TGTGCCAGCAGCTTAATGGGGGAGCCATCTGGAAACACCATATATTTT
cdr3_aa: CASSLMGEPSGNTIYF

v_call: TRBV3-1
j_call: TRBJ1-1
d_call: TRBD1
clone_size: NA
cdr3_nt: TGTGCCAGCAGCCCCCGAGACAGGGCGACGGAAAGGAACACTGAAGCTTTCTTT
cdr3_aa: CASSPRDRATERNTEAFF

v_call: TRBV7-2
j_call: TRBJ2-7
d_call: NA
clone_size: NA
cdr3_nt: TGTGCCAGCAGCTCTACTACCCACTACGAGCAGTACTTC
cdr3_aa: CASSSTTHYEQYF

v_call: TRBV12-3/TRBV12-4
j_call: TRBJ1-1
d_call: NA
clone_size: NA
cdr3_nt: TGTGCCAGCAGTTTTGCGGTCACTGAAGCTTTCTTT
cdr3_aa: CASSFAVTEAFF

v_call: TRBV19
j_call: TRBJ2-7
d_call: NA
clone_size: NA
cdr3_nt: TGTGCCAGTAGTATAGGCATTAACTACGAGCAGTACTTC
cdr3_aa: CASSIGINYEQYF

v_call: TRBV11-2
j_call: TRBJ2-3
d_call: TRBD2
clone_size: NA
cdr3_nt: TGTGCCAGCAGCTTAGATCCCCCGACTAGCGGGGGCACAGATACGCAGTATTTT
cdr3_aa: CASSLDPPTSGGTDTQYF

v_call: TRBV27
j_call: TRBJ2-7
d_call: NA
clone_size: once
cdr3_nt: TGTGCCAGCAGTTTCGTCAACAGTCCCTACGAGCAGTACTTC
cdr3_aa: CASSFVNSPYEQYF

v_call: TRBV19
j_call: TRBJ1-1
d_call: NA
clone_size: NA
cdr3_nt: TGTGCCAGTAGTATTTACACAGGGAGCACTGAAGCTTTCTTT
cdr3_aa: CASSIYTGSTEAFF

v_call: TRBV10-3
j_call: TRBJ1-1
d_call: NA
clone_size: NA
cdr3_nt: TGTGCCATCAGCCCCGGGGAGATGAACACTGAAGCTTTCTTT
cdr3_aa: CAISPGEMNTEAFF

v_call: TRBV10-3
j_call: TRBJ1-1
d_call: NA
clone_size: NA
cdr3_nt: TGTGCCATCAGTGACCCCGGGGGGTACACTGAAGCTTTCTTT
cdr3_aa: CAISDPGGYTEAFF

v_call: TRBV20-1
j_call: TRBJ1-3
d_call: TRBD1
clone_size: NA
cdr3_nt: TGCAGTGCTACCCCGACAGGGCTCGGAAACACCATATATTTT
cdr3_aa: CSATPTGLGNTIYF

v_call: TRBV5-6
j_call: TRBJ2-1
d_call: TRBD1
clone_size: once
cdr3_nt: TGTGCCAGCAGCTTTTGGGACAGATACAATGAGCAGTTCTTC
cdr3_aa: CASSFWDRYNEQFF

v_call: TRBV28
j_call: TRBJ2-2
d_call: NA
clone_size: NA
cdr3_nt: TGTGCCAGCGGTGACCGATTATCCGGGGAGCTGTTTTTT
cdr3_aa: CASGDRLSGELFF

v_call: TRBV11-2
j_call: TRBJ1-1
d_call: TRBD1
clone_size: few
cdr3_nt: TGTGCCAGCAGCTCTTGGACAGGGGCGAACACTGAAGCTTTCTTT
cdr3_aa: CASSSWTGANTEAFF

v_call: TRBV27
j_call: TRBJ1-5
d_call: NA
clone_size: NA
cdr3_nt: TGTGCCAGCCGGCAAGTGAGCAATCAGCCCCAGCATTTT
cdr3_aa: CASRQVSNQPQHF

v_call: TRBV7-6
j_call: TRBJ2-7
d_call: NA
clone_size: NA
cdr3_nt: TGTGCCAGCAGCTTAGAGGACGGCTCCTACGAGCAGTACTTC
cdr3_aa: CASSLEDGSYEQYF

v_call: TRBV25-1
j_call: TRBJ2-5
d_call: NA
clone_size: NA
cdr3_nt: TGTGCCAGCAGTGCCCTTCTAGTCCCTGGCCGGCCACAAGAGACCCAGTACTTC
cdr3_aa: CASSALLVPGRPQETQYF

v_call: TRBV24-1
j_call: TRBJ2-1
d_call: NA
clone_size: NA
cdr3_nt: TGTGCCACCGGCGGGACAGCAAACTACAATGAGCAGTTCTTC
cdr3_aa: CATGGTANYNEQFF

v_call: TRBV12-3/TRBV12-4
j_call: TRBJ2-3
d_call: TRBD2
clone_size: NA
cdr3_nt: TGTGCCAGCAGTCCCCAGCGGGAGGCAGATACGCAGTATTTT
cdr3_aa: CASSPQREADTQYF

v_call: TRBV10-3
j_call: TRBJ2-7
d_call: TRBD1
clone_size: NA
cdr3_nt: TGTGCCATCAGTGAACCGGGACAGGGGTTCTACGAGCAGTACTTC
cdr3_aa: CAISEPGQGFYEQYF

v_call: TRBV7-2
j_call: TRBJ1-2
d_call: TRBD1
clone_size: NA
cdr3_nt: TGTGCCAGCAAGGACAGGGGGAAGAACTATGGCTACACCTTC
cdr3_aa: CASKDRGKNYGYTF

v_call: TRBV18
j_call: TRBJ1-2
d_call: NA
clone_size: NA
cdr3_nt: TGTGCCAGCTCACCACCGCTAGGGGTTGGCTACACCTTC
cdr3_aa: CASSPPLGVGYTF

v_call: TRBV20-1
j_call: TRBJ2-7
d_call: NA
clone_size: NA
cdr3_nt: TGCAGTGCTAGAGACCCGGGATCAGGGTCTAAGGAGCAGTACTTC
cdr3_aa: CSARDPGSGSKEQYF

v_call: TRBV6-5
j_call: TRBJ2-5
d_call: NA
clone_size: NA
cdr3_nt: TGTGCCAGCAGTTACTCGTCAACTCCAGAGACCCAGTACTTC
cdr3_aa: CASSYSSTPETQYF

v_call: TRBV12-3/TRBV12-4
j_call: TRBJ1-1
d_call: NA
clone_size: NA
cdr3_nt: TGTGCCAGCAGTCCCACCTGGACGACTGAAGCTTTCTTT
cdr3_aa: CASSPTWTTEAFF

v_call: TRBV15
j_call: TRBJ2-1
d_call: NA
clone_size: NA
cdr3_nt: TGTGCCACCAGCAGAGGAGGGATAGCCGAGCAGTTCTTC
cdr3_aa: CATSRGGIAEQFF

v_call: TRBV27
j_call: TRBJ2-1
d_call: TRBD2
clone_size: NA
cdr3_nt: TGTGCCAGCAGTCCTTTAGCGGGAGGGCCCGACAATGAGCAGTTCTTC
cdr3_aa: CASSPLAGGPDNEQFF

v_call: TRBV12-3/TRBV12-4
j_call: TRBJ1-2
d_call: NA
clone_size: NA
cdr3_nt: TGTGCCAGCAGTTTAATGCCAGCCAAAGGGGGCTACACCTTC
cdr3_aa: CASSLMPAKGGYTF

v_call: TRBV20-1
j_call: TRBJ1-2
d_call: NA
clone_size: once
cdr3_nt: TGCAGTGCTCCCACAGGGAATGGCTACACCTTC
cdr3_aa: CSAPTGNGYTF

v_call: TRBV4-3
j_call: TRBJ1-2
d_call: TRBD1
clone_size: once
cdr3_nt: TGCGCCAGCAGCCAAGATAGGGGTAATGGAGGGGGCTCCGATGGCTACACCTTC
cdr3_aa: CASSQDRGNGGGSDGYTF

v_call: TRBV5-1
j_call: TRBJ2-7
d_call: NA
clone_size: NA
cdr3_nt: TGCGCCAGCAGCATTGCCGAGAGCTCCTACGAGCAGTACTTC
cdr3_aa: CASSIAESSYEQYF

v_call: TRBV12-3/TRBV12-4
j_call: TRBJ2-6
d_call: NA
clone_size: NA
cdr3_nt: TGTGCCAGCAGTGACCCAGGGCGCTCTGGGGCCAACGTCCTGACTTTC
cdr3_aa: CASSDPGRSGANVLTF

v_call: TRBV12-3/TRBV12-4
j_call: TRBJ1-5
d_call: NA
clone_size: NA
cdr3_nt: TGTGCCAGCAGTTTAAATAGCAATCAGCCCCAGCATTTT
cdr3_aa: CASSLNSNQPQHF

v_call: TRBV15
j_call: TRBJ1-1
d_call: NA
clone_size: NA
cdr3_nt: TGTGCCACCAGCAGAGATAAGGTAGGGTACCTGCTCGAAGCTTTCTTT
cdr3_aa: CATSRDKVGYLLEAFF

v_call: TRBV2
j_call: TRBJ2-3
d_call: TRBD1
clone_size: once
cdr3_nt: TGTGCCAGCGGGACAGCTCCCACAGATACGCAGTATTTT
cdr3_aa: CASGTAPTDTQYF

v_call: TRBV29-1
j_call: TRBJ1-1
d_call: TRBD1
clone_size: NA
cdr3_nt: TGCAGCGTTGGGGAGGGGGCAACCTCTGAAGCTTTCTTT
cdr3_aa: CSVGEGATSEAFF

v_call: TRBV2
j_call: TRBJ2-7
d_call: NA
clone_size: NA
cdr3_nt: TGTGCCAGCAGTGGGGACCCTACCGGGACGTCAAGGCCCGAGCAGTACTTC
cdr3_aa: CASSGDPTGTSRPEQYF

v_call: TRBV7-9
j_call: TRBJ1-2
d_call: NA
clone_size: NA
cdr3_nt: TGTGCCAGCAGCCCACTGGCTTATGCCGGGACGGAGTATGGCTACACCTTC
cdr3_aa: CASSPLAYAGTEYGYTF

v_call: TRBV4-2
j_call: TRBJ1-4
d_call: NA
clone_size: NA
cdr3_nt: TGTGCCAGCAGCCAGGGGAAGGGTAGGGAGAGGCCGGTTGAAAAACTGTTTTTT
cdr3_aa: CASSQGKGRERPVEKLFF